Listed below are T cell receptor beta chains from one sample, sequenced in a study of post-analysis software for immune sequencing data. TCRdb reanalysed the PCR reads using MiXCR and keeps one entry per CDR3 protein. Of around 150,000 distinct CDR3 sequences in the sample, approximately 35% were seen once. This specimen consisted of blood, obtained after autologous hematopoietic stem cell transplantation. The receptors originated from a girl under 18 with multiple sclerosis. Both conserved end residues are part of each CDR3. Each record gives: J gene, V gene, clone size, D gene, CDR3 DNA, CDR3 protein. A D gene is named only where the DNA matches it firmly. Clone size is not always given. Where it is, it says once, few, many or a class for expanded clones.

J: TRBJ2-1; V: TRBV6-2/TRBV6-3; size: many; D: TRBD2; DNA: TGTGCCAGCACTGAGCGGGAGGCCACCACAGAGCAGTTCTTC; CDR3: CASTEREATTEQFF
J: TRBJ1-5; V: TRBV6-2/TRBV6-3; size: NA; D: NA; DNA: TGTGCCAGCAGTTACTCGATCGGGGGGCGAAATCAGCCCCAGCATTTT; CDR3: CASSYSIGGRNQPQHF
J: TRBJ1-2; V: TRBV9; size: NA; D: TRBD1; DNA: TGTGCCAGCAGCGCCGGGACAGGGCCTAACTATGGCTACACCTTC; CDR3: CASSAGTGPNYGYTF
J: TRBJ2-1; V: TRBV6-2/TRBV6-3; size: few; D: NA; DNA: TGTGCCAGCACCCACGAGTTGGCGGATGAGCAGTTCTTC; CDR3: CASTHELADEQFF
J: TRBJ1-6; V: TRBV6-6; size: few; D: NA; DNA: TGTGCCAGCAGTCGGTCTAATTCACCCCTCCACTTT; CDR3: CASSRSNSPLHF
J: TRBJ1-4; V: TRBV5-1; size: many; D: TRBD1; DNA: TGCGCCAGCAGCCAGCGGGACAGACATAATGAAAAACTGTTTTTT; CDR3: CASSQRDRHNEKLFF
J: TRBJ2-7; V: TRBV5-1; size: few; D: NA; DNA: TGCGCCAGCAGCCCCACCGGGAACTCCTACGAGCAGTACTTC; CDR3: CASSPTGNSYEQYF
J: TRBJ2-1; V: TRBV12-3/TRBV12-4; size: NA; D: TRBD2; DNA: TGTGCCAGCAGTCTCGGACTAGCGGGAGTCATTAATGAGCAGTTCTTC; CDR3: CASSLGLAGVINEQFF
J: TRBJ2-5; V: TRBV15; size: NA; D: NA; DNA: TGTGCCGCCTCCAGAGGGGGTCCGGAGACCCAGTACTTC; CDR3: CAASRGGPETQYF
J: TRBJ2-1; V: TRBV7-9; size: few; D: TRBD2; DNA: TGTGCCAGCACCAACCCGGGACTAGCGGGAAACAATGAGCAGTTCTTC; CDR3: CASTNPGLAGNNEQFF
J: TRBJ2-4; V: TRBV6-5; size: NA; D: NA; DNA: TGTGCCAGCAGATCTGTAGCCAAAAACATTCAGTACTTC; CDR3: CASRSVAKNIQYF
J: TRBJ2-4; V: TRBV21-1; size: NA; D: NA; DNA: TGTGCCAGCAGCGGAACTCTCGGTTGTCCGTACTTC; CDR3: CASSGTLGCPYF
J: TRBJ1-6; V: TRBV4-1; size: many; D: TRBD1; DNA: TGCGCCAGCAGCCAAGATGCAGGACAGGGGGCCTCACCCCTCCACTTT; CDR3: CASSQDAGQGASPLHF
J: TRBJ2-1; V: TRBV10-3; size: NA; D: TRBD1; DNA: TGTGCCATCGGTTTAACAGGGGAAGATGAGCAGTTCTTC; CDR3: CAIGLTGEDEQFF